This T cell receptor (beta chain) emerged from a study of blood T cells in healthy people across ages. A second PCR, run for about 6 to 12 cycles, used a sample-barcoded 5' primer plus a J-beta primer mix. Each cDNA molecule was tagged by a template-switch adaptor that had 12 random nucleotides. One entry per CDR3 protein results from TCRdb running MiXCR on the 5' RACE reads. The sample consists of around 2 million distinct CDR3 sequences, roughly 43% of them appearing once. The CDR3 has 15 residues. Germline assignment: CDR1 MDHEN and CDR2 SYDVKM. With 5 bases removed from V and 2 bases from J, the gap between germline ends came to 13 bases. Healthy Caucasian individuals from Russia aged roughly 6 to 90 served as donors. Whenever a sample was processed, at least 6 million PBMCs were isolated. Overall study results and limits: Conclusively comparing naive with antigen-experienced cells was impossible with unsorted PBMCs.

As regards this clonotype: Antigen specificity is unknown.

The rearrangement uses TRBV28 and TRBJ2-1; TRBD1 is a possible D gene (6 bases). The sample taken for sequencing was blood. This receptor was identified in a human donor in good health. The chain's CDR3 is CASSPRQAPYNEQFF. Written as DNA, the CDR3 is TGTGCCAGCAGTCCTCGACAGGCCCCCTACAATGAGCAGTTCTTC. Combining the CDR3 with reference TRBV28 and TRBJ2-1 gives the whole variable domain DVKVTQSSRYLVKRTGEKVFLECVQDMDHENMFWYRQDPGLGLRLIYFSYDVKMKEKGDIPEGYSVSREKKERFSLILESASTNQTSMYLCASSPRQAPYNEQFFGPGTRLTVL.